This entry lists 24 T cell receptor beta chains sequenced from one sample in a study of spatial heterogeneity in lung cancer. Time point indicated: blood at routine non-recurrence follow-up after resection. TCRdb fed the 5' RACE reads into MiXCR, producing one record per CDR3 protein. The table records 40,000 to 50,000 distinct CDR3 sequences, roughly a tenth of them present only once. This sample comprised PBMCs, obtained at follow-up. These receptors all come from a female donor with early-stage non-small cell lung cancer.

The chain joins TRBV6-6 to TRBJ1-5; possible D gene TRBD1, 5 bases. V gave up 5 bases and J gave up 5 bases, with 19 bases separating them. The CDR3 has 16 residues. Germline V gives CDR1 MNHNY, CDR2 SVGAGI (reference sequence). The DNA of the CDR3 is TGTGCCAGCAGTCTCTCCGGGGCCCAAGGGTATCAGCCCCAGCATTTT. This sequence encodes CASSLSGAQGYQPQHF.

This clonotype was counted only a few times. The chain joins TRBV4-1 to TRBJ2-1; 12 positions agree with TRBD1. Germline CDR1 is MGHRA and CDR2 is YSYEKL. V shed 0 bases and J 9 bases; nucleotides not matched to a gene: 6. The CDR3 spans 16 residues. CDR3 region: CASSQETGQGAGEQFF. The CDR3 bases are TGCGCCAGCAGCCAAGAGACGGGACAGGGGGCAGGTGAGCAGTTCTTC.

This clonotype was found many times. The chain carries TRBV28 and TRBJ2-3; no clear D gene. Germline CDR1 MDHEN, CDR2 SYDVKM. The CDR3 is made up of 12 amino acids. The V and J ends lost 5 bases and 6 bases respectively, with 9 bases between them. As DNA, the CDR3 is TGTGCCAGCAGTCGTCCCGGGGATACGCAGTATTTT. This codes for CASSRPGDTQYF.

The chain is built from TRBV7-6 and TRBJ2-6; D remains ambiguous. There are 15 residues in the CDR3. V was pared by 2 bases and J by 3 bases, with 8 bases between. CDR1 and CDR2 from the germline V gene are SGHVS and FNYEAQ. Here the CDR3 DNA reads TGTGCCAGCAGCTTATTTGAGATTGGGGCCAACGTCCTGACTTTC. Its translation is CASSLFEIGANVLTF.

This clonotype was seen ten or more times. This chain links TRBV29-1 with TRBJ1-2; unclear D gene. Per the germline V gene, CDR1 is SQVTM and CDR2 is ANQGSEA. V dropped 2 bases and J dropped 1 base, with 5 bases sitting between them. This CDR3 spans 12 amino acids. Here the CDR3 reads CSVESVNYGYTF. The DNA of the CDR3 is TGCAGCGTTGAATCAGTTAACTATGGCTACACCTTC.

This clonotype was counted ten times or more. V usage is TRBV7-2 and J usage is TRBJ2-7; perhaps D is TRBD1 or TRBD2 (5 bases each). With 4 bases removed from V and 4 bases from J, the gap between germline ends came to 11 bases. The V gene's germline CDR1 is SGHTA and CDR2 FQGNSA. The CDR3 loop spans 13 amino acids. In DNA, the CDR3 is TGTGCCAGCAGCTCTCCGGGGCGGTACGAGCAGTACTTC. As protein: CASSSPGRYEQYF.

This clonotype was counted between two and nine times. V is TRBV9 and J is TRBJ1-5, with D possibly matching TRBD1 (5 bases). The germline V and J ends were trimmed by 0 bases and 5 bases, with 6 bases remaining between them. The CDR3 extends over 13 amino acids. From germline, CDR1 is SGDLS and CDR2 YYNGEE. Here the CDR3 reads CASSVEGDQPQHF. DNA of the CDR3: TGTGCCAGCAGCGTAGAAGGGGATCAGCCCCAGCATTTT. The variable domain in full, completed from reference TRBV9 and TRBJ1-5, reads DSGVTQTPKHLITATGQRVTLRCSPRSGDLSVYWYQQSLDQGLQFLIQYYNGEERAKGNILERFSAQQFPDLHSELNLSSLELGDSALYFCASSVEGDQPQHFGDGTRLSIL.

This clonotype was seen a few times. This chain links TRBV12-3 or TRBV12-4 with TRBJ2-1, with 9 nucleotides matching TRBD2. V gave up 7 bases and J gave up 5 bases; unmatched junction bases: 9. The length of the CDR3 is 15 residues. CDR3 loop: CASTLGLAKNNEQFF. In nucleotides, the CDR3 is TGTGCCAGCACCCTCGGACTAGCGAAGAACAATGAGCAGTTCTTC.

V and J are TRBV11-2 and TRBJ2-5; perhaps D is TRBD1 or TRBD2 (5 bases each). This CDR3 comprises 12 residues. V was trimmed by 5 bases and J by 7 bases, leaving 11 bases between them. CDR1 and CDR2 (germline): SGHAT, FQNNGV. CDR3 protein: CASSRDGGTQYF. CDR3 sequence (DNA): TGTGCCAGCAGCCGCGATGGGGGGACCCAGTACTTC.

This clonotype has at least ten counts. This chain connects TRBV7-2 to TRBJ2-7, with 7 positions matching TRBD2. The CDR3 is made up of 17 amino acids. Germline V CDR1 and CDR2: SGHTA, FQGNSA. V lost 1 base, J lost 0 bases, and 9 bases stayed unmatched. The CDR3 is CASSLGRGFLSSYEQYF. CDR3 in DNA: TGTGCCAGCAGCTTAGGGCGGGGGTTCCTGAGCTCCTACGAGCAGTACTTC.

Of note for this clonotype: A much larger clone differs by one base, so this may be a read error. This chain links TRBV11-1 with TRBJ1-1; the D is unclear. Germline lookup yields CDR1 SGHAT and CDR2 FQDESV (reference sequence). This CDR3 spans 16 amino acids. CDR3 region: CASSSSLSVGSLEASF. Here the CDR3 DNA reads TGTGCCAGCAGCTCTAGCCTATCGGTCGGGAGCCTTGAAGCTTCCTTT.

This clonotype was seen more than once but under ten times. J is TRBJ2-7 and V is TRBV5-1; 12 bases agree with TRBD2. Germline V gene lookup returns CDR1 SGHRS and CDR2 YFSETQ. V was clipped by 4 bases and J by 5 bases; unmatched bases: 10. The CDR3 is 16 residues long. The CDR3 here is CASSPLAGGPKHEQYF. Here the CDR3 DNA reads TGCGCCAGCAGCCCCCTAGCGGGGGGGCCGAAGCACGAGCAGTACTTC.

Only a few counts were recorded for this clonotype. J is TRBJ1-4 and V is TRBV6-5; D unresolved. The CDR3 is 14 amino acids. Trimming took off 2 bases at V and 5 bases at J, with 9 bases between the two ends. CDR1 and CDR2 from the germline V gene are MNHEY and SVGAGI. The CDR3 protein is CASSYRVANEKLFF. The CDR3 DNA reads TGTGCCAGCAGTTACCGGGTGGCGAATGAAAAACTGTTTTTT.

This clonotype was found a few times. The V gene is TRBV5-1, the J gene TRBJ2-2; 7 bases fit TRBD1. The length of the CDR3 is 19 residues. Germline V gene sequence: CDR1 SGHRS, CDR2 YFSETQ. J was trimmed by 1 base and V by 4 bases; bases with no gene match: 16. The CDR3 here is CASSKIGGPFERNTGELFF. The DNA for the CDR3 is TGCGCCAGCAGCAAGATAGGGGGCCCCTTCGAAAGGAACACCGGGGAGCTGTTTTTT.

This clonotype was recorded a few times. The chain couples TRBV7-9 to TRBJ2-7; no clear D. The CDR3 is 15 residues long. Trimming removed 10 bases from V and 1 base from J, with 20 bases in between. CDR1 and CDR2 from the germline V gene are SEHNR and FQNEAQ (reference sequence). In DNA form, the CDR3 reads TGTGCCACCTCAGCTTCTAGGACGTATTCCTACGAGCAGTACTTC. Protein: CATSASRTYSYEQYF.

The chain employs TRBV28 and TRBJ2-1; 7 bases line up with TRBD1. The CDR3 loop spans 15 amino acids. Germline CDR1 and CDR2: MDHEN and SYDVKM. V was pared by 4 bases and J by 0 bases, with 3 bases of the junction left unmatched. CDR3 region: CASSSGQDSYNEQFF. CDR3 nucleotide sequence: TGTGCCAGCAGTTCCGGACAGGACTCCTACAATGAGCAGTTCTTC.

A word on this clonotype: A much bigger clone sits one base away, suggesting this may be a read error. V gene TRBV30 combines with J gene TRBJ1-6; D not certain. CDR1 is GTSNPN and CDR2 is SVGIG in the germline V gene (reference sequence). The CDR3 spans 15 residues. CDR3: CAWSEKQTYNSSLHF. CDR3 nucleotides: TGTGCCTGGAGTGAAAAACAGACCTATAATTCATCCCTCCACTTT.

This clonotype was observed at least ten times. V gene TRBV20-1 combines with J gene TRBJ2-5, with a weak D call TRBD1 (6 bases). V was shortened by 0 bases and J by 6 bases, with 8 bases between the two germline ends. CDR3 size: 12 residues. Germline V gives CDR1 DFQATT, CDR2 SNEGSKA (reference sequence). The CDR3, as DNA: TGCAGTGCTAGAGAGGGGGCCAAGACCCAGTACTTC. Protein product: CSAREGAKTQYF.

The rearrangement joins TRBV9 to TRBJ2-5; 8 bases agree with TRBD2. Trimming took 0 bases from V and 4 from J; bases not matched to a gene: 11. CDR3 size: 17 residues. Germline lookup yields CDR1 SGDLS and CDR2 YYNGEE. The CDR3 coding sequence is TGTGCCAGCAGCGTAGAAGGGCGGCGGGGGGCCCCAGAGACCCAGTACTTC. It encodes CASSVEGRRGAPETQYF.

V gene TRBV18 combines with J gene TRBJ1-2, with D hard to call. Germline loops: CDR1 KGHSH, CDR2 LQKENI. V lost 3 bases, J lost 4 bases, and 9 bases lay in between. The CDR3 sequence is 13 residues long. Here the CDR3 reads CASSPTERYGYTF. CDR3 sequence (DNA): TGTGCCAGCTCACCGACGGAGCGCTATGGCTACACCTTC.

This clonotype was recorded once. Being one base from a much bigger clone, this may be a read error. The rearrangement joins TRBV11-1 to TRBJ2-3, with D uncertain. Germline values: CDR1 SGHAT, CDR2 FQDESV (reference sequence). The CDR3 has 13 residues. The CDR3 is CASSLSDFGTLYF. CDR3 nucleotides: TGTGCCAGCAGCCTGTCCGACTTCGGTACGCTGTATTTT.

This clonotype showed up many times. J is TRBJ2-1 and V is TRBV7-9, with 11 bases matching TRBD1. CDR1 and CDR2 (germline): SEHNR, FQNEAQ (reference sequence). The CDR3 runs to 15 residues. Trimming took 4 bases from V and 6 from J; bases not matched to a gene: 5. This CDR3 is CASSSTGTGGNEQFF. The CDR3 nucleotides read TGTGCCAGCAGCTCGACCGGGACAGGGGGCAATGAGCAGTTCTTC.

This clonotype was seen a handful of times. The CDR3 loop reads CATSDLHTTDTQYF. Here the CDR3 DNA reads TGTGCCACCAGTGATTTGCATACGACAGATACGCAGTATTTT. This chain connects TRBV24-1 to TRBJ2-3; D is undetermined. Germline loops: CDR1 KGHDR, CDR2 SFDVKD. CDR3 size: 14 residues. Trimming left V 0 bases short and J 3 bases short, with 6 bases between.

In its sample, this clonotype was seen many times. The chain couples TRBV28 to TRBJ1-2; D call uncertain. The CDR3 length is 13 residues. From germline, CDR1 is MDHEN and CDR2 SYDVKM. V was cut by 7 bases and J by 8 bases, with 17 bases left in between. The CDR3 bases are TGTGCCAGCACCCGTGGGGTATTTGGAGGCTACACCTTC. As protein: CASTRGVFGGYTF.